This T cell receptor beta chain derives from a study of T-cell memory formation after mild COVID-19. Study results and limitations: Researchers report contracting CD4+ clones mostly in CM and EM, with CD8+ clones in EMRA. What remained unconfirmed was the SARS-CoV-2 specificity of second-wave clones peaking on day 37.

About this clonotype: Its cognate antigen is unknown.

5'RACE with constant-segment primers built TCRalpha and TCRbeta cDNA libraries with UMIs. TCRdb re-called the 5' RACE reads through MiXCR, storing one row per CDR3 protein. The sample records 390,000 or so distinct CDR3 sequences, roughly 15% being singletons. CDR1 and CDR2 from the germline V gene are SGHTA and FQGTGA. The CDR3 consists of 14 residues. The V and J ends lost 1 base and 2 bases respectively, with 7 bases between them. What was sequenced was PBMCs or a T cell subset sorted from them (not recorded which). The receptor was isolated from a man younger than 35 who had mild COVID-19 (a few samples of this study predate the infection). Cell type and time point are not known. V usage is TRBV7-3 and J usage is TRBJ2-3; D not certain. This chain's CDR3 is CASSLMGTTDTQYF. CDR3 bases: TGTGCCAGCAGCTTAATGGGCACCACAGATACGCAGTATTTT.